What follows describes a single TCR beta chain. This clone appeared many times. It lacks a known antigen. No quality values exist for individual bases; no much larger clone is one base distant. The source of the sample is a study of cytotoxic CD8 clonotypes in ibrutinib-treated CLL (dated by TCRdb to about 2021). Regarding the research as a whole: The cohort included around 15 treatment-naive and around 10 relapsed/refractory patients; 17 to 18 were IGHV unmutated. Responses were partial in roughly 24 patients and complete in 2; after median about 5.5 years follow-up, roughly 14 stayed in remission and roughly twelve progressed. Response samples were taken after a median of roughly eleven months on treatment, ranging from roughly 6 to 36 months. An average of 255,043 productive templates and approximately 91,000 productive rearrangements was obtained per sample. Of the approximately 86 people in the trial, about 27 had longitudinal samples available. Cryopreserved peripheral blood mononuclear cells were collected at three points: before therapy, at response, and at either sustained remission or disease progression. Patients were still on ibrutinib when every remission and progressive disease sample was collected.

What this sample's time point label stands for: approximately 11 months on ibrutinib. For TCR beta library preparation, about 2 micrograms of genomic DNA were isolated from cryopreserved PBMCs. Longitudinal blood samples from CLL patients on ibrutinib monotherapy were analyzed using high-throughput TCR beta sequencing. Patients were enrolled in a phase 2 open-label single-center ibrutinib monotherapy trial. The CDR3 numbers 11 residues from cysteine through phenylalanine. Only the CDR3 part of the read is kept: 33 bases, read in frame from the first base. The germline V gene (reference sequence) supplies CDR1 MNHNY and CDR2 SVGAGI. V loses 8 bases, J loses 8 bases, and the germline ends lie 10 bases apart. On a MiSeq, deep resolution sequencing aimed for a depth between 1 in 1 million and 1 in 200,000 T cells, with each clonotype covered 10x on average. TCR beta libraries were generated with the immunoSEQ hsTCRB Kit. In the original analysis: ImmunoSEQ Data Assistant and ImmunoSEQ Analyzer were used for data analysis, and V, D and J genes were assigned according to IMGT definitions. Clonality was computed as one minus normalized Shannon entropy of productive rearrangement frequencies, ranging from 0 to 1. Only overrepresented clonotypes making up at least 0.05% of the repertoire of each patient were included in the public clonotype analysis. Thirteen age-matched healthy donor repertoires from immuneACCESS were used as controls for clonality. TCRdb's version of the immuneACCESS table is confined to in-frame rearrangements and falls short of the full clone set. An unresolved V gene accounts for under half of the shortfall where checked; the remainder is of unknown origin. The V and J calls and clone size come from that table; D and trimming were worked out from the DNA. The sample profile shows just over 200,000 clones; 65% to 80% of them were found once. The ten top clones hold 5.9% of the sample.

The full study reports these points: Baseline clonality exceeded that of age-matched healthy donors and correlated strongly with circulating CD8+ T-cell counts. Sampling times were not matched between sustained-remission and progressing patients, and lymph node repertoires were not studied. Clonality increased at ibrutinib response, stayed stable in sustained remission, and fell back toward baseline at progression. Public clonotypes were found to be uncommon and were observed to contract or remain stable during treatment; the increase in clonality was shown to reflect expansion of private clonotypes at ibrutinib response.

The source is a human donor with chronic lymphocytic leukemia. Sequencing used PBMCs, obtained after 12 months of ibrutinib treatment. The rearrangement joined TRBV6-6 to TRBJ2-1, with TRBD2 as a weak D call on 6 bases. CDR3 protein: CASARRDEQFF. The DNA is TGTGCCAGCGCGAGGAGGGATGAGCAGTTCTTC.